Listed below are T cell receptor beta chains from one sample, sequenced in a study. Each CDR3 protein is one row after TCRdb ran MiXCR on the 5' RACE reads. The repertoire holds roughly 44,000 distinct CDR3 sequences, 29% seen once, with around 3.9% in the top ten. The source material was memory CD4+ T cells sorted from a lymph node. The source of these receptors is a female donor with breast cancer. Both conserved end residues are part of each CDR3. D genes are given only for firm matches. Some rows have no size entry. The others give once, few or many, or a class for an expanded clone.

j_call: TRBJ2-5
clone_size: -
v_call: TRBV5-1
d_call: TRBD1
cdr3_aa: CASSLDRVETQYF
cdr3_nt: TGCGCCAGCAGCCTGGACAGGGTGGAGACCCAGTACTTC

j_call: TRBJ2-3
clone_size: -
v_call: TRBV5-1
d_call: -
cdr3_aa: CASSLGSQQDTQNF
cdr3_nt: TGCGCCAGCAGCTTGGGGTCACAGCAAGATACGCAGAATTTT

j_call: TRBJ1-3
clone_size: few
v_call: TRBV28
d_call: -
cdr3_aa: CASSFGPPGNTIYF
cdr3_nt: TGTGCCAGCAGTTTTGGGCCCCCTGGAAACACCATATATTTT

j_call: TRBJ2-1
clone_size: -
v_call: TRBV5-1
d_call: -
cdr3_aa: CASSKAGGPSYNEQFF
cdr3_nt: TGCGCCAGCAGTAAAGCAGGGGGGCCTTCCTACAATGAGCAGTTCTTC

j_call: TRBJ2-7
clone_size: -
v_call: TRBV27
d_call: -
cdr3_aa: CASSRTGQPYEQYF
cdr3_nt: TGTGCCAGCAGCCGCACCGGACAGCCCTACGAGCAGTACTTC

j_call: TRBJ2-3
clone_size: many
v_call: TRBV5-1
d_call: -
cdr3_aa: CASTGGLDTTDTQYF
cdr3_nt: TGCGCCAGCACCGGCGGCCTAGACACCACAGATACGCAGTATTTT

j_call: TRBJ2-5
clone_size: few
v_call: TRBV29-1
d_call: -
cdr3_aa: CSFDDYQEIQYF
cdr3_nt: TGCAGCTTTGACGACTACCAGGAGATCCAGTACTTC

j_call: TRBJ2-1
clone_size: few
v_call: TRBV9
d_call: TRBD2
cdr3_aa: CASSALAGAYNEQFF
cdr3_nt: TGTGCCAGCAGCGCCCTAGCGGGAGCTTACAATGAGCAGTTCTTC

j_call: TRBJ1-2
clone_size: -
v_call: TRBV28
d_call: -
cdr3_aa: CASRQVPYYGYTF
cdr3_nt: TGTGCCAGCAGACAGGTCCCTTACTATGGCTACACCTTC

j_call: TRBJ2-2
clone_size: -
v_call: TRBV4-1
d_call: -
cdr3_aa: CASSPLGTSNTGELFF
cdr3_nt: TGCGCCAGCAGCCCCCTGGGGACTTCGAACACCGGGGAGCTGTTTTTT

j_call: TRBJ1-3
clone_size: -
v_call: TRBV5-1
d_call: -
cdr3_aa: CASSQEQGRSGNTIYF
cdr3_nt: TGCGCCAGCAGCCAAGAACAGGGTCGCTCTGGAAACACCATATATTTT

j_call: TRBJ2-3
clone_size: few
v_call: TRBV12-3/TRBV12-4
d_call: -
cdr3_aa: CASMVADTQYF
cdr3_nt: TGTGCCAGCATGGTCGCAGATACGCAGTATTTT

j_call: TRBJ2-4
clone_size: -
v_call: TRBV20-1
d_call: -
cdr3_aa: CSADRQALAKNIQYF
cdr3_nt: TGCAGTGCCGACCGACAGGCGCTAGCCAAAAACATTCAGTACTTC

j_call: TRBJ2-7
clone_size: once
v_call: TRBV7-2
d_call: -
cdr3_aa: CASSFRREYYEQYF
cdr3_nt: TGTGCCAGCAGCTTTCGAAGGGAATACTACGAGCAGTACTTC

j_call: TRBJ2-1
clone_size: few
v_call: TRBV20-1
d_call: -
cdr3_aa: CSARGGASYNEQFF
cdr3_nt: TGCAGTGCTAGAGGGGGGGCCTCTTACAATGAGCAGTTCTTC

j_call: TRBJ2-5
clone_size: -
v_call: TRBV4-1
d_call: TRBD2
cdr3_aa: CASSQAGGETQYF
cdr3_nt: TGCGCCAGCAGCCAAGCGGGAGGAGAGACCCAGTACTTC

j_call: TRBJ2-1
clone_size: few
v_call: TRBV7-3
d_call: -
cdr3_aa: CASSPTTGLSYNEQFF
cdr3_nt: TGTGCCAGCAGCCCCACGACAGGTCTTTCCTACAATGAGCAGTTCTTC

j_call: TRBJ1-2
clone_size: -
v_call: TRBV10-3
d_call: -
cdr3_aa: CAISEPGTKYGYTF
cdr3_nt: TGTGCCATCAGTGAGCCGGGGACGAAGTATGGCTACACTTTC

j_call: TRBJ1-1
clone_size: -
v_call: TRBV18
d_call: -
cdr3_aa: CASSPGRENTEAFF
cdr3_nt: TGTGCCAGCTCCCCTGGACGGGAGAACACTGAAGCTTTCTTT

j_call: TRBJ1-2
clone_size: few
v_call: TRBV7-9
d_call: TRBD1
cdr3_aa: CASSRPGTGLSAYGYTF
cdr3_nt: TGTGCCAGCAGCCGTCCCGGGACAGGTTTAAGCGCCTATGGCTACACCTTC

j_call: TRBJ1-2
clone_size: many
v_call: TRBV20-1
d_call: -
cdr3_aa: CSARDKGTLDYGYTF
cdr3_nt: TGCAGTGCTAGAGATAAAGGAACCCTCGACTATGGCTACACCTTC

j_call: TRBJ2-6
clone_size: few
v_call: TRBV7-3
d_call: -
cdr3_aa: CASSPQEGVQSGANVLTF
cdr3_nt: TGTGCCAGCAGCCCCCAAGAGGGGGTACAATCTGGGGCCAACGTCCTGACTTTC

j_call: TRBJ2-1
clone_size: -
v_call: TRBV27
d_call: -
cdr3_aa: CASGASHGREQFF
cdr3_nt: TGTGCCAGCGGCGCGTCACACGGCCGGGAGCAGTTCTTC

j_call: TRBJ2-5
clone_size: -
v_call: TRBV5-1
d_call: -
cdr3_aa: CASSESAASETQYF
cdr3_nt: TGCGCCAGCAGCGAGTCCGCGGCCTCCGAGACCCAGTACTTC

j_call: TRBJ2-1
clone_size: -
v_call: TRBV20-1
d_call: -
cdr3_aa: CSVFWSSSTEQFF
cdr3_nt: TGCAGCGTTTTTTGGTCGTCTAGTACTGAGCAGTTCTTC

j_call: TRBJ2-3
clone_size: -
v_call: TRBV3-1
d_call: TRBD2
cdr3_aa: CASSTSRGTYTDTQYF
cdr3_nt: TGTGCCAGCAGCACCTCGCGGGGGACTTACACAGATACGCAGTATTTT

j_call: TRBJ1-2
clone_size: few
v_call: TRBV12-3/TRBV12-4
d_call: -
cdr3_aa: CASSPLGTVANYGYTF
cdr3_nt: TGTGCCAGCAGCCCCCTCGGGACCGTCGCTAACTATGGCTACACCTTC

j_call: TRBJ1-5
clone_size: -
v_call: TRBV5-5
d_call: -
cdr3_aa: CASSLGLLQPQHF
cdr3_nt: TGTGCCAGCAGCTTAGGTTTATTACAGCCCCAGCATTTT

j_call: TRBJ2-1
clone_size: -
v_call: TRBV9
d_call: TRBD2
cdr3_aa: CASSVGLAAYNEQFF
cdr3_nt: TGTGCCAGCAGCGTGGGACTAGCGGCCTACAATGAGCAGTTCTTC

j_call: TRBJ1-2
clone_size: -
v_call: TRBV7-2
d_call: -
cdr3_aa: CASSLYFGWGNGYTF
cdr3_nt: TGTGCCAGCAGCTTATATTTCGGTTGGGGTAACGGCTACACCTTC

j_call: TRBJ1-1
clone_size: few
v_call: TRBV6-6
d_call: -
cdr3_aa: CASRRAGGLGTEAFF
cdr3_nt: TGTGCCAGCAGGCGTGCTGGGGGGTTGGGGACTGAAGCTTTCTTT

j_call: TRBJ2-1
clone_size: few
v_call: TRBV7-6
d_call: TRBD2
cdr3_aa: CASSLVHGTSVLYSQYHEQFF
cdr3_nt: TGTGCCAGCAGCTTAGTCCATGGGACTAGCGTCCTATATAGCCAGTACCATGAGCAGTTCTTC

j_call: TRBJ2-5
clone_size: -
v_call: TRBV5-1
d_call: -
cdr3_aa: CASSLGQFYETQYF
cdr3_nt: TGCGCCAGCAGCTTGGGACAGTTTTACGAGACCCAGTACTTC

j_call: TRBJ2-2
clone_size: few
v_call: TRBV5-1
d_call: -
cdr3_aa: CASSWGDRVNTGELFF
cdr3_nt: TGCGCCAGCAGCTGGGGGGACAGAGTGAACACCGGGGAGCTGTTTTTT

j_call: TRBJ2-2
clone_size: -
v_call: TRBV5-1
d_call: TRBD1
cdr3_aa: CASSTTQGTGELFF
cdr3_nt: TGCGCCAGCAGCACAACACAGGGGACCGGGGAGCTGTTTTTT

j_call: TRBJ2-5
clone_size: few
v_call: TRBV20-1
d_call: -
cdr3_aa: CSALGRHSAETQYF
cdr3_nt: TGCAGTGCCCTTGGACGACACAGTGCAGAGACCCAGTACTTC

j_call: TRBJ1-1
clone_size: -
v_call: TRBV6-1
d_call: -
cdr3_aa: CASSDFEQGGRAFF
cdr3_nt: TGTGCCAGCAGTGATTTCGAACAGGGTGGACGGGCTTTCTTT

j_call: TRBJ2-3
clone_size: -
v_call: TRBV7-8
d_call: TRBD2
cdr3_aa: CASSLNRASGTRTQYF
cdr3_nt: TGTGCCAGCAGCTTAAATAGGGCTAGCGGGACTCGTACGCAGTATTTT

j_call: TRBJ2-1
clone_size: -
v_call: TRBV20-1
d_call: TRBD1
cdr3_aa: CRPGQGALSNYNEQFF
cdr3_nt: TGCAGACCGGGACAGGGGGCCCTTTCAAACTACAATGAGCAGTTCTTC

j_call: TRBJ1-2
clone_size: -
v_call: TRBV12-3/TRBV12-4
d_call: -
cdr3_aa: CASSRDYGYTF
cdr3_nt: TGTGCCAGCAGCCGGGACTATGGCTACACCTTC

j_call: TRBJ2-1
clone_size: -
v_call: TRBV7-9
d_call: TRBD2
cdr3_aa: CASSSSITREGPYNEQFF
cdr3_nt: TGTGCCAGCAGCTCCAGTATTACGCGGGAGGGCCCCTACAATGAGCAGTTCTTC

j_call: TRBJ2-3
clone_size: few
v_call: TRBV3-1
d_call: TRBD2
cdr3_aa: CASSQVHRGGSYTQYF
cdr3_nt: TGTGCCAGCAGCCAAGTTCATCGGGGGGGTAGTTATACGCAGTATTTT

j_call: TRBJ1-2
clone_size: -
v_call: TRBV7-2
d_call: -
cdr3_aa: CASSLVGNYGYTF
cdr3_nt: TGTGCCAGCAGCTTAGTAGGGAACTATGGCTACACCTTC

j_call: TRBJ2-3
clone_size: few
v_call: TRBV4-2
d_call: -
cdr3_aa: CASSQDAGADTQYF
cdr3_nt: TGTGCCAGCAGCCAAGATGCGGGCGCAGATACGCAGTATTTT

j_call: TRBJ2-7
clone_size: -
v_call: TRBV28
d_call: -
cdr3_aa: CASASTVSYEQYF
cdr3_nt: TGTGCCAGCGCATCGACGGTTTCCTACGAGCAGTACTTC

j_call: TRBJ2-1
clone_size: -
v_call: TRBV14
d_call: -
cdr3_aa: CASSQFRAVEQFF
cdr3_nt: TGTGCCAGCAGCCAATTCCGTGCGGTTGAGCAGTTCTTC

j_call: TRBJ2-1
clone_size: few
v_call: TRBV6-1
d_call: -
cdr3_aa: CASEDGYNEQFF
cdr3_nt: TGTGCCAGCGAGGACGGCTACAATGAGCAGTTCTTC

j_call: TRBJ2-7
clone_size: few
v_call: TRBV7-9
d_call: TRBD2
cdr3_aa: CASTLAGGEEQYF
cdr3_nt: TGTGCCAGCACCCTAGCGGGAGGGGAGGAGCAGTACTTC

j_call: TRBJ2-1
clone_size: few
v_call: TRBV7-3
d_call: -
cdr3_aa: CASSLIKSGLQFF
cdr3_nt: TGTGCCAGCAGCTTAATAAAATCCGGGTTACAGTTCTTC

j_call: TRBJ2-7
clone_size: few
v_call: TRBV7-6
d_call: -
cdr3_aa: CASSFTALTEQYF
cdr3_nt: TGTGCCAGCAGCTTTACAGCGTTGACCGAGCAGTACTTC